Each of the 15 T cell receptor beta chains below was sequenced from the same sample in a study of control samples from healthy donors and cancer patients. TCRdb keeps only in-frame clones here, not all; method: immunoSEQ multiplex PCR. The sample includes around 180,000 clones, around 88% seen only once; the top ten take roughly 5%. Sequenced: blood. The receptors shown here come from a woman in her twenties or thirties in good health.

The chain employs TRBV30 and TRBJ1-1; unclear D gene. Trimming left V 2 bases short and J 3 bases short, with 10 bases between. This CDR3 spans 13 amino acids. Per germline, CDR1 GTSNPN and CDR2 SVGIG (reference sequence). The CDR3 loop is CAWSHGEYTEAFF. Written as DNA, the CDR3 is TGTGCCTGGAGTCATGGGGAATACACTGAAGCTTTCTTT.

This chain links TRBV30 with TRBJ1-4, with 10 positions matching TRBD1. From germline, CDR1 is GTSNPN and CDR2 SVGIG (reference sequence). Trimming cost V 5 bases and J 7 bases; bases outside gene matches: 4. This CDR3 has 13 residues. The CDR3 DNA follows: TGTGCCTGGGGGACAGGGGTCGGTGAAAAACTGTTTTTT. This sequence encodes CAWGTGVGEKLFF.

The chain recombines TRBV14 with TRBJ2-5, with 7 bases identical to TRBD1. The trim removed 5 bases at V and 4 bases at J, leaving 7 bases unmatched. Germline CDR1 SGHDN, CDR2 FVKESK. The CDR3 runs to 14 residues. The CDR3 loop is CASSSHRGRETQYF. CDR3 bases: TGTGCCAGCAGCTCCCACAGGGGTCGAGAGACCCAGTACTTC. Using reference TRBV14 and TRBJ2-5 for the parts outside the CDR3, the full variable domain is EAGVTQFPSHSVIEKGQTVTLRCDPISGHDNLYWYRRVMGKEIKFLLHFVKESKQDESGMPNNRFLAERTGGTYSTLKVQPAELEDSGVYFCASSSHRGRETQYFGPGTRLLVL.

V gene TRBV5-1 combines with J gene TRBJ2-5; 7 positions match TRBD1. Germline CDR1 SGHRS, CDR2 YFSETQ. This CDR3 comprises 15 residues. V dropped 0 bases and J dropped 4; count of bases not matched to a gene: 6. CDR3 sequence reads: CASSLVETGRETQYF. CDR3 DNA: TGCGCCAGCAGCTTGGTTGAGACAGGGCGAGAGACCCAGTACTTC.

J is TRBJ1-3 and V is TRBV19; D is unclear. The V end was cut by 5 bases, the J end by 0 bases, with 11 bases between. This CDR3 region has 15 residues. Germline CDR1 and CDR2: LNHDA and SQIVND (reference sequence). The CDR3 region has the DNA TGTGCCAGTAGTCCGCAGACAACCTCTGGAAACACCATATATTTT. Protein: CASSPQTTSGNTIYF. The entire variable domain, with the rest obtained from reference TRBV19 and TRBJ1-3, is as follows: DGGITQSPKYLFRKEGQNVTLSCEQNLNHDAMYWYRQDPGQGLRLIYYSQIVNDFQKGDIAEGYSVSREKKESFPLTVTSAQKNPTAFYLCASSPQTTSGNTIYFGEGSWLTVV.

The chain links TRBV5-1 to TRBJ2-2, with 10 bases lining up with TRBD1. CDR1 is SGHRS and CDR2 is YFSETQ in the germline V gene. The CDR3 runs to 16 residues. The J segment lost 4 bases and the V segment lost 0 bases, leaving 3 bases of the junction unmatched. DNA of the CDR3: TGCGCCAGCAGCTTGGGACAGGGGGCGCGCACCGGGGAGCTGTTTTTT. It translates to CASSLGQGARTGELFF. The variable domain in full, completed from reference TRBV5-1 and TRBJ2-2, reads KAGVTQTPRYLIKTRGQQVTLSCSPISGHRSVSWYQQTPGQGLQFLFEYFSETQRNKGNFPGRFSGRQFSNSRSEMNVSTLELGDSALYLCASSLGQGARTGELFFGEGSRLTVL.

In this sample, this clone turned up many times. The V gene is TRBV27, the J gene TRBJ1-5; D gene unclear. The CDR3 sequence is 14 residues long. V was clipped by 6 bases and J by 0 bases, with 9 bases between them. The germline V gene encodes CDR1 MNHEY and CDR2 SMNVEV (reference sequence). The CDR3: CASSPEPSNQPQHF. CDR3 nucleotides: TGTGCCAGCAGCCCCGAACCTAGCAATCAGCCCCAGCATTTT.

The V and J genes are TRBV4-1 and TRBJ2-3; no definite D call. V shed 1 base and J shed 4 bases, with 6 bases lying between them. Germline-derived CDR1 and CDR2 are MGHRA and YSYEKL. There are 13 residues in the CDR3. CDR3 loop: CASSQAAADTQYF. CDR3 DNA sequence: TGCGCCAGCAGCCAAGCGGCAGCAGATACGCAGTATTTT.

This rearrangement joins TRBV6-5 to TRBJ1-6; D remains ambiguous. The CDR3 is 15 amino acids. Germline V gene data show CDR1 as MNHEY and CDR2 as SVGAGI. Trimming left V 6 bases short and J 7 bases short, with 16 bases between. The CDR3 here is CASSVSPGDNSPLHF. The DNA of the CDR3 is TGTGCCAGCAGCGTCTCCCCTGGAGACAATTCACCCCTCCACTTT.

The chain has TRBV19 and TRBJ2-1; TRBD1 matches at 10 bases. In germline, CDR1 is LNHDA, CDR2 SQIVND (reference sequence). J lost 8 bases, V lost 7 bases, and 14 bases had no gene match. This CDR3 comprises 16 residues. The DNA of the CDR3 is TGTGCCAGTACACACTATGGGACAGGGGATAGGGATGAGCAGTTCTTC. Amino acids: CASTHYGTGDRDEQFF. Complete variable domain (other parts from reference TRBV19 and TRBJ2-1): DGGITQSPKYLFRKEGQNVTLSCEQNLNHDAMYWYRQDPGQGLRLIYYSQIVNDFQKGDIAEGYSVSREKKESFPLTVTSAQKNPTAFYLCASTHYGTGDRDEQFFGPGTRLTVL.

The genes are TRBV6-4 and TRBJ1-5; D is uncertain. V was shortened by 6 bases and J by 6 bases, with 21 bases between the two germline ends. Germline V CDR1 and CDR2: MRHNA, SNTAGT. The CDR3 has 16 residues. DNA of the CDR3: TGTGCCAGCAGCCCGACCGGGAGCCCGAAAGGTCAGCCCCAGCATTTT. It is translated as CASSPTGSPKGQPQHF.

This clone has more than one count but fewer than ten. V and J are TRBV5-6 and TRBJ2-1; 7 nucleotides line up with TRBD1. Losses at the gene ends were 1 base for V and 7 bases for J; bases not matched to a gene: 8. The CDR3 sequence is 15 residues long. Germline CDR1 and CDR2: SGHDT and YYEEEE. CDR3 protein: CASSLLPGGVNEQFF. Here the CDR3 DNA reads TGTGCCAGCAGCTTGCTACCAGGGGGAGTAAATGAGCAGTTCTTC.

The V and J genes are TRBV6-6 and TRBJ1-5; maybe TRBD1 (5 bases). Germline assignment: CDR1 MNHNY and CDR2 SVGAGI (reference sequence). This CDR3 contains 14 residues. V gave up 1 base and J gave up 7 bases, with 11 bases separating them. The CDR3 here is CASSYWGEGQPQHF. The CDR3 DNA reads as TGTGCCAGCAGTTACTGGGGGGAGGGACAGCCCCAGCATTTT.

The rearrangement uses TRBV5-4 and TRBJ1-3; 8 bases fit TRBD1. Germline trimming cut 4 bases from V and 0 bases from J; bases unmatched to any gene: 6. The CDR3 loop spans 16 amino acids. Germline CDR1 reads SGHNT; CDR2 reads YYREEE (reference sequence). This CDR3 is CASSIGTGRSGNTIYF. As DNA, the CDR3 is TGTGCCAGCAGCATTGGGACAGGCCGCTCTGGAAACACCATATATTTT.

CDR3 DNA sequence: TGTGCCAGCAGCCAGACAGGGGGCAATCAGCCCCAGCATTTT. As protein: CASSQTGGNQPQHF. This chain connects TRBV6-5 to TRBJ1-5; 8 bases line up with TRBD1. The CDR3 totals 14 residues. With V trimmed by 6 bases and J by 2 bases, 3 bases remained unmatched. Germline V gene data show CDR1 as MNHEY and CDR2 as SVGAGI.